This T cell receptor beta chain is from a study of cytomegalovirus exposure and HLA in healthy donors. General study points: Later on, a genetic analysis was performed. It linked a missense variant in DCLRE1C with V- and J-gene trimming of TCR beta.

Primers: 60 Vbeta forward and 13 Jbeta reverse. Here immunoSEQ multiplex PCR was the method, and the copy in TCRdb shows in-frame clones only, minus some. The sample shows roughly 110,000 clones, approximately 79% of them seen only once. As regards this clone: Antigen: not known.

The V and J ends lost 8 bases and 2 bases respectively, with 10 bases between them. The CDR3 spans 12 residues. Germline CDR1 and CDR2: LNHDA and SQIVND (reference sequence). This rearrangement joins TRBV19 to TRBJ2-7; no reliable D call. The sample comprised PBMCs. The TCR sequence derives from a woman in her thirties or forties in good health and CMV-seropositive. CDR3: CASDKKAYEQYF. CDR3 DNA: TGTGCCAGTGACAAGAAGGCCTACGAGCAGTACTTC. Drawing the rest from reference TRBV19 and TRBJ2-7, the complete variable domain is DGGITQSPKYLFRKEGQNVTLSCEQNLNHDAMYWYRQDPGQGLRLIYYSQIVNDFQKGDIAEGYSVSREKKESFPLTVTSAQKNPTAFYLCASDKKAYEQYFGPGTRLTVT.